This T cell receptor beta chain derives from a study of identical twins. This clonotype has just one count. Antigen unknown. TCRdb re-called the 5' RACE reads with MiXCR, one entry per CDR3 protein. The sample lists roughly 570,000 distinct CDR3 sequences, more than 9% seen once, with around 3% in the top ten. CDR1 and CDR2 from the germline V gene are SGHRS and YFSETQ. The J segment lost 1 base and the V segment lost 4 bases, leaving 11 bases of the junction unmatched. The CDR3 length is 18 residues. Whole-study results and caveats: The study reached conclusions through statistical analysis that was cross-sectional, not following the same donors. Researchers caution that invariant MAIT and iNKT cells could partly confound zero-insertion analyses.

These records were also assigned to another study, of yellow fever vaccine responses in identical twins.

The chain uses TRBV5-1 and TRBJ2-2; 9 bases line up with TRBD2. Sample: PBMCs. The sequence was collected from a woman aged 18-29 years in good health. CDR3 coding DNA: TGCGCCAGCAGCAATCGACTAGCGGAACCTCAGAACACCGGGGAGCTGTTTTTT. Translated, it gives CASSNRLAEPQNTGELFF. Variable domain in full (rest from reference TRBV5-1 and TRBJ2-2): KAGVTQTPRYLIKTRGQQVTLSCSPISGHRSVSWYQQTPGQGLQFLFEYFSETQRNKGNFPGRFSGRQFSNSRSEMNVSTLELGDSALYLCASSNRLAEPQNTGELFFGEGSRLTVL.